This record covers a single T cell receptor beta chain. Its antigen remains unidentified. This entry belongs to a study of beta chain features in type 1 diabetes. CD45RO/CCR7/CD25/CD127/CD95/CD27 staining was used to isolate CD4+ naive, central memory, regulatory and stem cell-like memory cells by sorting. The sequenced template was cDNA made from the entire isolated RNA. Measured with immunoSEQ multiplex PCR; TCRdb has only the in-frame clones, and not every one. The table shows about 700,000 clones, with about an eighth occurring only once. The study's findings and limits: Shortening that was moderate but significant affected the TCRB CDR3s of Type 1 diabetes patients in all four CD4+ subsets. VDJ junctions sequenced from type 1 diabetes patients showed fewer insertions and more deletions. The study left unresolved whether HLA type influences TCRB rearrangement.

Specimen: naive CD4+ T cells from blood. The receptor was isolated from a man between 18 and 29 years old with type 1 diabetes.

CDR3 sequence: CASSIVNGEGETQYF. Here the CDR3 DNA reads TGTGCCAGTAGTATAGTCAACGGAGAGGGGGAGACCCAGTACTTC. The chain couples TRBV19 to TRBJ2-5, with D perhaps assigned TRBD1 or TRBD2 (5 bases each). V lost 1 base and J 5 bases, leaving 14 bases between the germline ends. The CDR3 spans 15 residues. Germline V gives CDR1 LNHDA, CDR2 SQIVND (reference sequence).